These 18 T cell receptor beta chains share one sample of origin, sequenced in a study of T cells of healthy individuals. TCRdb passed the 5' RACE reads through MiXCR, listing each CDR3 protein once. The sample yields 40,000 to 60,000 distinct CDR3 sequences, roughly 14% seen once. The receptors were sampled from a human donor in good health.

This clonotype appeared a few times. The gene calls are TRBV2 and TRBJ1-1; D might be TRBD1 (6 bases). With 1 base removed from V and 1 base from J, the gap between germline ends came to 19 bases. From germline, CDR1 is SNHLY and CDR2 FYNNEI. This CDR3 has 18 residues. CDR3 loop: CASSEDRPGEVWNTEAFF. In DNA, the CDR3 is TGTGCCAGCAGTGAAGATCGGCCAGGGGAGGTTTGGAACACTGAAGCTTTCTTT.

This clonotype turned up a few times. In DNA form, the CDR3 reads TGCGCCAGCAGTCAATTTTGCCCCGAAGGACAAGGAAGCAATCAGCCCCAGCATTTT. This sequence encodes CASSQFCPEGQGSNQPQHF. This sequence joins TRBV23-1 and TRBJ1-5; perhaps TRBD1 as D (5 bases). TRBV23-1 carries the ORF label, with uncertain function. CDR3 length equals 19 residues. V lost 1 base, J lost 1 base, and 20 bases lay in between.

The rearrangement links TRBV12-3 or TRBV12-4 to TRBJ1-2; 8 bases fit TRBD1. The junction had 7 bases not matched to a gene; V was cut back by 3 bases and J by 4 bases. This CDR3 spans 15 amino acids. CDR3 DNA sequence: TGTGCCAGCAGTTTCCCCGGACAGGGCATCTATGGCTACACCTTC. Translated: CASSFPGQGIYGYTF.

This clonotype was seen at least ten times. The V and J genes are TRBV7-8 and TRBJ2-3; 9 bases are shared with TRBD2. J lost 10 bases, V lost 1 base, and 12 bases had no gene match. This CDR3 contains 16 residues. Germline V gene sequence: CDR1 SGHVS, CDR2 FQNEAQ. The CDR3 is CASSLVLAGGRYPQYF. DNA for the CDR3: TGTGCCAGCAGCTTAGTTTTGGCGGGGGGGCGGTATCCGCAGTATTTT.

This clonotype was picked up a small number of times. The J gene is TRBJ2-7, the V gene TRBV5-4; tentative D call: TRBD1 (6 bases). CDR1 SGHNT and CDR2 YYREEE come from the germline V gene (reference sequence). This CDR3 comprises 12 residues. V gave up 0 bases and J gave up 6 bases, with 7 bases separating them. The CDR3 reads CASSLVGGEQYF. The CDR3 DNA reads TGTGCCAGCAGCTTGGTAGGGGGCGAGCAGTACTTC.

The chain employs TRBV21-1 and TRBJ2-1; the tabulated D call, TRBD2, remains unverified against the DNA. TRBV21-1 is designated a pseudogene. The CDR3 totals 13 residues. The CDR3 sequence is CASNKRERTSLFF. The DNA of the CDR3 is TGTGCCAGCAACAAAAGAGAAAGGACTAGTCTGTTCTTC.

There are a few counts of this clonotype. The rearrangement joins TRBV11-2 to TRBJ2-1; 11 positions agree with TRBD2. This CDR3 has 14 residues. Per the germline V gene, CDR1 is SGHAT and CDR2 is FQNNGV. J lost 4 bases, V lost 5 bases, and 1 base had no gene match. The CDR3 region is CASSGTSGYNEQFF. The DNA for the CDR3 is TGTGCCAGCAGCGGGACTAGCGGATACAATGAGCAGTTCTTC.

This clonotype was recorded many times. The V gene is TRBV3-1, the J gene TRBJ2-5; 7 bases map to TRBD2. CDR3 length equals 16 residues. Germline-derived CDR1 and CDR2 are LGHDT and YNNKEL (reference sequence). The trim removed 7 bases at V and 3 bases at J, leaving 14 bases unmatched. The CDR3: CASTRVGGGREETQYF. The CDR3 nucleotides are TGTGCCAGCACCCGGGTTGGGGGAGGGCGAGAAGAGACCCAGTACTTC.

By sample fraction, this clonotype is medium-sized. The rearrangement links TRBV10-3 to TRBJ1-1; D perhaps matches TRBD1 (6 bases). The CDR3 totals 13 residues. The V end was cut by 6 bases, the J end by 5 bases, with 13 bases between. Germline CDR1 reads ENHRY; CDR2 reads SYGVKD. The CDR3 coding sequence is TGTGCCATCAGGGAGAACCAGGGGACTGAAGCTTTCTTT. Its protein is CAIRENQGTEAFF.

A few counts support this clonotype. The chain employs TRBV20-1 and TRBJ2-5; 9 bases fit TRBD2. The J segment lost 2 bases and the V segment lost 1 base, leaving 14 bases of the junction unmatched. The V gene's germline CDR1 is DFQATT and CDR2 SNEGSKA (reference sequence). CDR3 size: 18 residues. In DNA form, the CDR3 reads TGCAGTGCTAGAGGCCCTTTTGGAGCGGGGGGCGCACAAGAGACCCAGTACTTC. This gives the protein CSARGPFGAGGAQETQYF.

The chain carries TRBV11-2 and TRBJ2-1; 11 positions agree with TRBD1. J lost 5 bases, V lost 8 bases, and 8 bases had no gene match. Germline V gene lookup returns CDR1 SGHAT and CDR2 FQNNGV. The CDR3 extends over 15 amino acids. The CDR3 nucleotides read TGTGCCAGCCGCAAATGGGGACAGGGGGACAATGAGCAGTTCTTC. Residues: CASRKWGQGDNEQFF. Together with reference TRBV11-2 and TRBJ2-1, the CDR3 gives the full variable domain: EAGVAQSPRYKIIEKRQSVAFWCNPISGHATLYWYQQILGQGPKLLIQFQNNGVVDDSQLPKDRFSAERLKGVDSTLKIQPAKLEDSAVYLCASRKWGQGDNEQFFGPGTRLTVL.

The chain links TRBV24-1 to TRBJ2-5; D is ambiguous. Germline assignment: CDR1 KGHDR and CDR2 SFDVKD. The CDR3 consists of 15 residues. Between the trimmed V and J ends, which lost 5 bases and 2 bases, there was a span of 14 bases. CDR3 nucleotide sequence: TGTGCCACCAGTGTGTGGTCATTGGGACAAGAGACCCAGTACTTC. Residues: CATSVWSLGQETQYF.

At least ten counts were recorded for this clonotype. V gene TRBV6-1 combines with J gene TRBJ2-7, with D perhaps TRBD2 (5 bases). Germline-derived CDR1 and CDR2 are MNHNS and SASEGT. Deletions cut 7 bases from V and 4 bases from J, with 11 bases between. The CDR3 runs 12 residues. This CDR3 reads CASNGVMYEQYF. In DNA form, the CDR3 reads TGTGCCAGCAACGGGGTTATGTACGAGCAGTACTTC.

V and J are TRBV18 and TRBJ1-2, with 7 bases that match TRBD1. Trimming took 2 bases from V and 5 from J; bases not matched to a gene: 8. The CDR3 consists of 15 residues. Looked up from germline, CDR1 is KGHSH and CDR2 is LQKENI. The chain's CDR3 is CASSPDRVILYGYTF. DNA of the CDR3: TGTGCCAGCTCACCAGACAGGGTGATACTTTATGGCTACACCTTC.

This clonotype was observed a handful of times. The rearrangement links TRBV27 to TRBJ2-5; 7 bases are shared with TRBD2. Germline assignment: CDR1 MNHEY and CDR2 SMNVEV (reference sequence). V lost 0 bases, J lost 5 bases, and 9 bases stayed unmatched. There are 16 residues in the CDR3. The CDR3 here is CASSLSRTRLQETQYF. The CDR3 bases are TGTGCCAGCAGTTTATCGAGGACTAGATTGCAGGAGACCCAGTACTTC.

This clonotype has at least ten counts. The chain combines TRBV5-4 with TRBJ2-6; TRBD1 agrees at 9 bases. CDR1 is SGHNT and CDR2 is YYREEE in the germline V gene (reference sequence). The CDR3 consists of 18 residues. J was trimmed by 0 bases and V by 3 bases; bases with no gene match: 7. The CDR3: CASSSGTGTISGANVLTF. As DNA, the CDR3 is TGTGCCAGCAGCTCCGGGACAGGGACTATCTCTGGGGCCAACGTCCTGACTTTC.

This clonotype was picked up many times. V is TRBV13 and J is TRBJ2-7; 11 positions agree with TRBD2. J lost 3 bases, V lost 5 bases, and 9 bases had no gene match. Germline V gene data show CDR1 as PRHDT and CDR2 as FYEKMQ (reference sequence). This CDR3 contains 16 residues. The CDR3 coding sequence is TGTGCCAGCAGCAGAGCGTTAGGGACTAGCGGCTACGAGCAGTACTTC. Translating it yields CASSRALGTSGYEQYF. Supplemented by reference TRBV13 and TRBJ2-7, the full variable domain reads AAGVIQSPRHLIKEKRETATLKCYPIPRHDTVYWYQQGPGQDPQFLISFYEKMQSDKGSIPDRFSAQQFSDYHSELNMSSLELGDSALYFCASSRALGTSGYEQYFGPGTRLTVT.

The chain is built from TRBV5-1 and TRBJ2-1; 8 nucleotides agree with TRBD1. This CDR3 spans 15 amino acids. CDR1 is SGHRS, CDR2 YFSETQ, per germline. V trimming: 4 bases; J trimming: 6 bases; junction bases outside the gene matches: 9. The chain's CDR3 is CASSPFQGASNEQFF. The CDR3 coding sequence is TGCGCCAGCAGCCCCTTCCAGGGGGCAAGCAATGAGCAGTTCTTC.